This entry lists 9 T cell receptor beta chains sequenced from one sample in a study of spatial heterogeneity in lung cancer. One entry per CDR3 protein results from TCRdb running MiXCR on the 5' RACE reads. The sample lists fewer than 2,500 distinct CDR3 sequences, about 12% occurring once. Sample time point: sample taken at primary tumor resection. Whole RNA obtained from tumor, nontumor lung or frozen PBMC underwent sequencing without sorting. The input for sequencing was normal lung tissue next to the tumor, taken at surgery. The receptors come from a male donor with early-stage non-small cell lung cancer.

This clonotype rates as medium-sized. This beta chain represents an off-target read in a library built for alpha chains; its size is of limited meaning. The chain combines TRBV15 with TRBJ2-1; 10 bases align to TRBD2. The V and J ends lost 1 base and 0 bases, in that order; junction bases with no gene match: 12. The CDR3 sequence is 20 residues long. Looked up from germline, CDR1 is LNHNV and CDR2 is YYDKDF (reference sequence). The DNA of the CDR3 is TGTGCCACCAGCAGAGGATCCGTTAGTAGGACTAGCGGCTCCTACAATGAGCAGTTCTTC. Protein sequence: CATSRGSVSRTSGSYNEQFF.

There are many counts of this clonotype. Because the library targeted alpha chains, this beta chain is an off-target read whose size means little. This chain connects TRBV5-4 to TRBJ2-3; a weak D match, TRBD1 (6 bases). Trimming left V 0 bases short and J 3 bases short, with 8 bases between. The CDR3 totals 14 residues. CDR1 and CDR2 (germline): SGHNT, YYREEE (reference sequence). The CDR3, as DNA: TGTGCCAGCAGCTTGGTGGGGGCGACAGATACGCAGTATTTT. Its protein product is CASSLVGATDTQYF.

The sample holds a few counts of this clonotype. Found in a library prepared for alpha chains, this beta chain is an off-target read, and its abundance has little meaning. The gene calls are TRBV7-2 and TRBJ2-6; D is uncertain. The CDR3 covers 14 residues. V was clipped by 4 bases and J by 1 base, with 5 bases between them. Germline V gene lookup returns CDR1 SGHTA and CDR2 FQGNSA. The CDR3 nucleotides read TGTGCCAGCAGCTCTCAATCTGGGGCCAACGTCCTGACTTTC. Translated: CASSSQSGANVLTF. Supplemented by reference TRBV7-2 and TRBJ2-6, the full variable domain reads GAGVSQSPSNKVTEKGKDVELRCDPISGHTALYWYRQSLGQGLEFLIYFQGNSAPDKSGLPSDRFSAERTGGSVSTLTIQRTQQEDSAVYLCASSSQSGANVLTFGAGSRLTVL.

A note on this clonotype: The junction departs from germline at one end; a sequencing error may be responsible. This beta chain is an unintended read in a library built for alpha chains; its size means little. V usage is TRBV5-4 and J usage is TRBJ1-1; the match to TRBD1 covers 9 bases. The germline CDR1 and CDR2 sequences are SGHNT and YYREEE (reference sequence). This CDR3 spans 15 amino acids. CDR3 in DNA: TGTGTCAGCAGCTTCAAGACAGGGGGAAACACTGAAGCCTTCTTT. This translates into CVSSFKTGGNTEAFF.

Details on this clonotype: This beta chain is an off-target read within a library intended for alpha chains, so its frequency means little. CDR3 DNA: TGCAGCGTTGAAGATTTACGGCAAGTGGCGGCCAAAAACATTCAGTACTTC. It yields the protein CSVEDLRQVAAKNIQYF. The chain carries TRBV29-1 and TRBJ2-4; D uncertain. CDR3 length equals 17 residues. In germline, CDR1 is SQVTM, CDR2 ANQGSEA. V lost 0 bases and J 1 base, leaving 16 bases between the germline ends.

Judged by abundance, this clonotype is medium-sized. Because the library targeted alpha chains, this beta chain is an off-target read whose size means little. J is TRBJ2-1 and V is TRBV7-2; the match to TRBD1 covers 9 bases. The CDR3 is made up of 15 amino acids. The germline gives CDR1 SGHTA, CDR2 FQGNSA. The junction had 9 bases not matched to a gene; V was cut back by 8 bases and J by 4 bases. This chain's CDR3 is CASGTGLQFYNEQFF. The CDR3 region has the DNA TGTGCCAGCGGGACAGGGCTTCAATTTTACAATGAGCAGTTCTTC.

This clonotype was observed a few times. In a library made to pick up alpha chains, this beta chain is a stray read with a size that means little. The V call is TRBV6-2 or TRBV6-3, the J call TRBJ2-3; tentatively, D is TRBD1 (5 bases). The V and J ends lost 0 bases and 2 bases respectively, with 6 bases between them. The germline V gene has CDR1 MNHEY and CDR2 SVGEGT. The CDR3 is 14 amino acids. The CDR3 DNA reads as TGTGCCAGCAGTTACTCAGGACACACAGATACGCAGTATTTT. It encodes CASSYSGHTDTQYF.

On this clonotype itself: The library was designed around alpha chains, so this beta chain is a stray read whose abundance carries little weight. This chain connects TRBV6-2 or TRBV6-3 to TRBJ2-3; 7 bases match TRBD2. CDR3 length: 15 residues. CDR1 and CDR2 (germline): MNHEY, SVGEGT. V dropped 6 bases and J dropped 2; count of bases not matched to a gene: 8. Here the CDR3 reads CASSTLTSVTDTQYF. The CDR3, as DNA: TGTGCCAGCAGCACGCTAACTAGCGTCACAGATACGCAGTATTTT.

This clonotype is classed as medium-sized (0.01 to 0.1%). The library was designed around alpha chains, so this beta chain is a stray read whose abundance carries little weight. The gene calls are TRBV2 and TRBJ1-4; D is ambiguous. The V end lost 7 bases, the J end lost 5 bases, and 11 bases lay between the germline ends. The CDR3 consists of 13 residues. The germline CDR1 and CDR2 sequences are SNHLY and FYNNEI. The CDR3 protein is CASTQTKNEKLFF. For the CDR3, the DNA is TGTGCCAGCACGCAGACGAAAAATGAAAAACTGTTTTTT.